The clone carrying this TCR beta chain was detected only a few times. Its antigen is currently unknown. This sample's TCRbeta library carried unique molecular identifier barcodes. In TCRdb, the PCR reads were re-called with MiXCR into one record per CDR3 protein. The table has hundreds of thousands of distinct CDR3 sequences, approximately 13% seen once. With V trimmed by 7 bases and J by 6 bases, 12 bases remained unmatched. CDR3 length: 16 residues. Germline CDR1 is LGHDT and CDR2 is YNNKEL (reference sequence). This specimen comes from a study of T-cell reconstitution after alpha-beta-depleted transplantation in children. The study, taken as a whole, reports: Several hundred expanded graft clones reportedly were the source of alpha-beta T cells about two months after transplant. T-cell counts and diversity at one year post-transplant came mainly from newly produced T cells. At day 60, the high TCRbeta diversity found in some patients originated from recipient T cells and thymic progenitors that had survived.

The chain employs TRBV3-1 and TRBJ2-7, with TRBD2 matching 13 bases. The receptor was isolated from a male patient aged 10-17 years who had a stem cell transplant for acute myeloid leukemia, so the T cells may come from the graft donor. Sequenced material: PBMCs, mostly from graft donor cells, taken 360 days after TCRalphabeta/CD19-depleted stem cell transplant. The CDR3 here is CASTGLAGESTSEQYF. DNA for the CDR3: TGTGCCAGCACCGGACTAGCGGGAGAGTCAACCTCCGAGCAGTACTTC.